The subject of this entry is one T cell receptor (beta chain). These data belong to a study of cytomegalovirus exposure and HLA in healthy donors. With 60 Vbeta and 13 Jbeta primers, the PCR was carried out. This table comes from immunoSEQ multiplex PCR, and its TCRdb copy is limited to in-frame clones, with some not included. Its clone listing holds 100,000 to 150,000 clones. This CDR3 comprises 16 residues. The germline gives CDR1 SGHRS, CDR2 YFSETQ. J lost 2 bases, V lost 2 bases, and 3 bases had no gene match. This clonotype was sampled from a man aged 18 to 30 in good health and CMV-seronegative. The J gene is TRBJ2-2, the V gene TRBV5-1; TRBD2 agrees at 10 bases. Sequenced sample: PBMCs. CDR3 loop: CASSLLAGGNTGELFF. The CDR3, as DNA: TGCGCCAGCAGCTTATTAGCGGGGGGAAACACCGGGGAGCTGTTTTTT.